The clone carrying this T cell receptor (beta chain) has just one count. As yet, its antigen is unknown. This sample includes further DNA sequences coding for the same CDR3. The source of the sample is a study of cytomegalovirus exposure and HLA in healthy donors. Whole-study findings and limits: Among TCR beta chains, those listed as cytomegalovirus-associated numbered under 200.

There are 14 residues in the CDR3. The V gene's germline CDR1 is MNHEY and CDR2 SMNVEV (reference sequence). Trimming removed 4 bases at V and 5 bases at J, with 14 bases between. Assay: immunoSEQ multiplex PCR; the TCRdb copy retains only in-frame clones and omits some. The sample carries roughly 170,000 clones, about 80% recorded once. The clonotype was recovered from a young woman in good health and CMV-seropositive. The specimen sequenced was PBMCs. The V gene is TRBV27, the J gene TRBJ1-2; possible D gene TRBD1, 5 bases. CDR3 DNA: TGTGCCAGCAGTTCCCACTTAAGGGGATATGGCTACACCTTC. Its protein is CASSSHLRGYGYTF.